The 21 T cell receptor beta chains below all came from one sample that was sequenced in a study of shared clonotypes between healthy human individuals. Only in-frame clones appear in the TCRdb table, and some are missing; sequencing was by immunoSEQ multiplex PCR. The sample has 2 million to 2.5 million clones, under 97% seen once. Sequencing used naive CD4+ T cells sorted from blood. Subset denoted: CD45RA+ positively selected. The receptors shown here come from a man between 18 and 35 years old in good health.

The genes are TRBV14 and TRBJ2-5; 9 nucleotides align to TRBD1. The CDR3 spans 16 residues. The V segment lost 2 bases and the J segment 5 bases; nucleotides outside the gene matches: 9. Germline CDR1 and CDR2: SGHDN and FVKESK. CDR3 DNA: TGTGCCAGCAGCCAACCCCCGACAGGGGGTCGGGAGACCCAGTACTTC. Protein product: CASSQPPTGGRETQYF.

This chain connects TRBV25-1 to TRBJ2-3; unclear D gene. CDR1 MGHDK and CDR2 SYGVNS come from the germline V gene. This CDR3 has 14 amino acids. Deletions cut 2 bases from V and 0 bases from J, with 6 bases between. CDR3 region: CASSEGYSTDTQYF. The DNA of the CDR3 is TGTGCCAGCAGTGAAGGGTACAGCACAGATACGCAGTATTTT.

The chain carries TRBV6-6 and TRBJ2-7; possible D gene TRBD2, 6 bases. The CDR3 sequence is 14 residues long. CDR1 is MNHNY and CDR2 is SVGAGI in the germline V gene (reference sequence). Trimming removed 6 bases from V and 2 bases from J, with 14 bases in between. CDR3 residues: CASRHRDSPYEQYF. As DNA, the CDR3 is TGTGCCAGCAGACACCGGGACTCGCCCTACGAGCAGTACTTC.

This clone came up once. This chain joins TRBV30 and TRBJ1-5; 8 bases fit TRBD1. V shed 4 bases, J shed 9 bases, and the junction held 11 bases outside the gene matches. CDR3 length equals 14 residues. Germline V CDR1 and CDR2: GTSNPN, SVGIG (reference sequence). The CDR3 here is CAWNLGQGLGPQHF. The CDR3 DNA follows: TGTGCCTGGAACCTCGGACAGGGACTAGGGCCCCAGCATTTT.

Remarks on this clone: This specimen includes other DNA sequences encoding the same CDR3. V and J are TRBV27 and TRBJ2-7; D is perhaps TRBD1 or TRBD2 (5 bases each). Germline CDR1 MNHEY, CDR2 SMNVEV (reference sequence). Trimming removed 5 bases from V and 2 bases from J, with 10 bases in between. This CDR3 is built from 13 residues. The CDR3 region has the DNA TGTGCCAGCAGTAGGGACGGGGCCTACGAGCAGTACTTC. Its protein product is CASSRDGAYEQYF.

The chain couples TRBV6-1 to TRBJ2-5, with a tentative D call TRBD2 (6 bases). The CDR3 sequence is 15 residues long. Trimming took 5 bases from V and 5 from J, leaving 18 bases between them. CDR1 is MNHNS and CDR2 is SASEGT in the germline V gene. The CDR3 reads CASSPPGRSVETQYF. The DNA of the CDR3 is TGTGCCAGCAGTCCCCCGGGGAGGTCGGTTGAGACCCAGTACTTC.

This clone was picked up one time. The chain recombines TRBV19 with TRBJ1-2, with D tentatively TRBD1 (6 bases). This CDR3 contains 13 residues. The V end lost 3 bases, the J end lost 8 bases, and 13 bases lay between the germline ends. Germline V lookup: CDR1 LNHDA, CDR2 SQIVND (reference sequence). The CDR3 region has the DNA TGTGCCAGTAGTATGGTGGGGGCTGGAGGCTACACCTTC. Its protein is CASSMVGAGGYTF. Filled out from reference TRBV19 and TRBJ1-2, the complete variable domain reads DGGITQSPKYLFRKEGQNVTLSCEQNLNHDAMYWYRQDPGQGLRLIYYSQIVNDFQKGDIAEGYSVSREKKESFPLTVTSAQKNPTAFYLCASSMVGAGGYTFGSGTRLTVV.

The chain couples TRBV20-1 to TRBJ1-1; TRBD1 agrees at 10 bases. From germline, CDR1 is DFQATT and CDR2 SNEGSKA (reference sequence). V lost 4 bases and J lost 10; bases outside the gene matches: 3. The CDR3 runs 11 residues. CDR3 region: CSATTGGAAFF. The CDR3 DNA reads as TGCAGTGCTACGACAGGGGGCGCAGCTTTCTTT.

This chain links TRBV7-8 with TRBJ2-3; D ambiguous. Germline-derived CDR1 and CDR2 are SGHVS and FQNEAQ. This CDR3 comprises 13 residues. The V gene lost 6 bases and the J gene lost 0 bases, with 7 bases spanning the gap. The CDR3 region is CASRKTSTDTQYF. The CDR3, as DNA: TGTGCCAGCAGAAAAACTAGCACAGATACGCAGTATTTT.

This clone was observed once. V and J are TRBV29-1 and TRBJ1-1; D is perhaps TRBD1 (6 bases). The CDR3 runs to 12 residues. In germline, CDR1 is SQVTM, CDR2 ANQGSEA. Trimming left V 7 bases short and J 4 bases short, with 13 bases between. DNA for the CDR3: TGCAGCGGGAATACAGGGTCCACTGAAGCTTTCTTT. As protein: CSGNTGSTEAFF.

The chain uses TRBV5-1 and TRBJ2-2; D is unclear. Germline V gives CDR1 SGHRS, CDR2 YFSETQ. V shed 3 bases and J shed 0 bases, with 9 bases lying between them. The CDR3 length is 15 residues. Here the CDR3 reads CASSSRTTNTGELFF. For the CDR3, the DNA is TGCGCCAGCAGCTCAAGAACGACGAACACCGGGGAGCTGTTTTTT.

The J gene is TRBJ2-1, the V gene TRBV11-3, with D tentatively TRBD1 or TRBD2 (5 bases each). CDR1 and CDR2 from the germline V gene are SGHNT and YENEEA. This CDR3 is 15 amino acids long. With 5 bases removed from V and 4 bases from J, the gap between germline ends came to 15 bases. As DNA, the CDR3 is TGTGCCAGCAGCGTGGGACGGGGCGGGTACAATGAGCAGTTCTTC. Amino acid sequence: CASSVGRGGYNEQFF.

V gene TRBV5-1 combines with J gene TRBJ2-6, with 7 bases aligning to TRBD1. The CDR3 consists of 18 residues. Germline V gene sequence: CDR1 SGHRS, CDR2 YFSETQ. Trimming took 1 base from V and 0 from J; bases not matched to a gene: 7. The CDR3 loop is CASSLPGTAYSGANVLTF. The CDR3 DNA is TGCGCCAGCAGCTTGCCCGGGACAGCTTACTCTGGGGCCAACGTCCTGACTTTC.

The chain carries TRBV19 and TRBJ1-2, with D possibly being TRBD1 (6 bases). V shed 7 bases and J shed 2 bases, with 11 bases lying between them. The CDR3 contains 13 residues. Per the germline V gene, CDR1 is LNHDA and CDR2 is SQIVND (reference sequence). CDR3 sequence reads: CASNGQTNYGYTF. The CDR3 DNA follows: TGTGCCAGTAACGGACAGACCAACTATGGCTACACCTTC.

The chain is built from TRBV7-2 and TRBJ2-2; TRBD1 matches at 8 bases. The CDR3 has 14 amino acids. CDR1 and CDR2 from the germline V gene are SGHTA and FQGNSA. Trimming at V came to 4 bases and at J to 7 bases, leaving 5 bases not matched to a gene. CDR3 in amino acids: CASSSSQGGGELFF. The CDR3 DNA sequence: TGTGCCAGCAGCTCTTCACAGGGGGGCGGGGAGCTGTTTTTT.

This clone appeared a single time. The chain has TRBV19 and TRBJ1-1; no clear D. The CDR3 loop spans 13 amino acids. Germline CDR1 LNHDA, CDR2 SQIVND (reference sequence). V dropped 5 bases and J dropped 0 bases, with 7 bases sitting between them. The CDR3 spells CASSVNVNTEAFF. The CDR3 DNA follows: TGTGCCAGTAGTGTAAACGTGAACACTGAAGCTTTCTTT.

This chain links TRBV5-1 with TRBJ1-2; D is possibly TRBD1 (6 bases). The ends were cut back, 4 bases at V and 1 base at J, with 14 bases in the middle. Germline values: CDR1 SGHRS, CDR2 YFSETQ. The CDR3 consists of 15 residues. The CDR3 protein is CASSPFTDSNYGYTF. CDR3 nucleotide sequence: TGCGCCAGCAGCCCTTTCACGGACAGTAACTATGGCTACACCTTC.

The chain has TRBV19 and TRBJ2-7, with TRBD1 as a possible D gene (5 bases). V was pared by 3 bases and J by 3 bases, with 12 bases between. From germline, CDR1 is LNHDA and CDR2 SQIVND (reference sequence). The CDR3 totals 14 residues. Written as DNA, the CDR3 is TGTGCCAGTAGTATTGGCAGGGCTAACTACGAGCAGTACTTC. Protein sequence: CASSIGRANYEQYF.

The chain has TRBV2 and TRBJ2-7; no definite D call. Trimming took 1 base from V and 11 from J, leaving 15 bases between them. The germline CDR1 and CDR2 sequences are SNHLY and FYNNEI. The CDR3 is 13 amino acids. As DNA, the CDR3 is TGTGCCAGCAGTGAAGTCGGTGCAGGCCTCAAGTACTTC. Translation gives CASSEVGAGLKYF.

The rearrangement joins TRBV6-6 to TRBJ2-6, with D unresolved. Between the trimmed V and J ends, which lost 0 bases and 0 bases, there was a span of 6 bases. The germline V gene encodes CDR1 MNHNY and CDR2 SVGAGI (reference sequence). This CDR3 contains 16 residues. CDR3 sequence: CASSYSGSSGANVLTF. DNA of the CDR3: TGTGCCAGCAGTTACTCGGGGTCCTCTGGGGCCAACGTCCTGACTTTC.

The chain carries TRBV18 and TRBJ1-4; D not resolved. V was trimmed by 3 bases and J by 8 bases, leaving 13 bases between them. The CDR3 is 14 residues long. Germline V lookup: CDR1 KGHSH, CDR2 LQKENI. The CDR3 coding sequence is TGTGCCAGCTCACCTAGTCGGGCATCCGAAAAACTGTTTTTT. It specifies CASSPSRASEKLFF.